What follows are 3 T cell receptor beta chains derived from one specimen sequenced in a study of OX40 agonist ivuxolimab in advanced cancers. Assay: immunoSEQ multiplex PCR; the TCRdb copy retains only in-frame clones and omits some. The sample lists around 48,000 clones; 70% to 85% were seen once. Sample: CD4+ or CD8+ T cells sorted from blood, taken in a trial of the OX40 agonist ivuxolimab. The receptor source for this set is an adult with an advanced solid tumor such as melanoma, head and neck, liver or kidney cancer.

The chain uses TRBV19 and TRBJ2-5, with D perhaps matching TRBD2 (6 bases). The CDR3 totals 12 residues. The germline gives CDR1 LNHDA, CDR2 SQIVND (reference sequence). Trimming left V 6 bases short and J 2 bases short, with 7 bases between. This CDR3 reads CASSAGQETQYF. The DNA for the CDR3 is TGTGCCAGTAGCGCGGGGCAAGAGACCCAGTACTTC.

The V and J genes are TRBV15 and TRBJ2-7; 10 positions agree with TRBD2. The CDR3 totals 15 residues. CDR1 LNHNV and CDR2 YYDKDF come from the germline V gene (reference sequence). Trimming removed 5 bases from V and 4 bases from J; junction bases left unmatched: 8. The CDR3, as DNA: TGTGCCACCAGCTATAGCGGGGGGAAAGAATACGAGCAGTACTTC. Protein: CATSYSGGKEYEQYF. The full variable domain, rest sourced from reference TRBV15 and TRBJ2-7, is DAMVIQNPRYQVTQFGKPVTLSCSQTLNHNVMYWYQQKSSQAPKLLFHYYDKDFNNEADTPDNFQSRRPNTSFCFLDIRSPGLGDTAMYLCATSYSGGKEYEQYFGPGTRLTVT.

The CDR3 coding sequence is TGTGCCAGCAGCGAGGGAGTAAGGGAAAAACTGTTTTTT. It translates to CASSEGVREKLFF. The chain links TRBV11-2 to TRBJ1-4; D is ambiguous. V was trimmed by 5 bases and J by 8 bases, leaving 12 bases between them. CDR1 and CDR2 (germline): SGHAT, FQNNGV. The CDR3 consists of 13 residues.